One sample yielded the 18 T cell receptor beta chains listed below, sequenced in a study of blood T cells in healthy people across ages. The use of a sample-barcoded 5' primer and a J-beta primer mix characterized a second PCR of 7 to 11 cycles. TCRdb re-analysed the 5' RACE reads in MiXCR, keeping a single row per CDR3 protein. The data contain hundreds of thousands of distinct CDR3 sequences, 58% of them singletons. The sequencing sample was made of blood. The receptors were gathered from a man aged 25-40 years in good health.

V usage is TRBV5-1 and J usage is TRBJ2-1, with D maybe TRBD2 (6 bases). Germline values: CDR1 SGHRS, CDR2 YFSETQ. The CDR3 contains 19 residues. V dropped 4 bases and J dropped 0 bases, with 23 bases sitting between them. The CDR3: CASSQTGLPAGVSYNEQFF. CDR3 coding DNA: TGCGCCAGCAGCCAGACGGGACTCCCAGCGGGTGTCTCCTACAATGAGCAGTTCTTC. Combining the CDR3 with reference TRBV5-1 and TRBJ2-1 gives the whole variable domain KAGVTQTPRYLIKTRGQQVTLSCSPISGHRSVSWYQQTPGQGLQFLFEYFSETQRNKGNFPGRFSGRQFSNSRSEMNVSTLELGDSALYLCASSQTGLPAGVSYNEQFFGPGTRLTVL.

CDR3 region: CASSTYEGTPWAFF. CDR3 bases: TGTGCCAGCAGCACCTACGAAGGGACACCGTGGGCTTTCTTT. The chain combines TRBV3-1 with TRBJ1-1, with D possibly being TRBD1 (6 bases). CDR3 length: 14 amino acids. V lost 5 bases and J 11 bases, leaving 21 bases between the germline ends. Germline CDR1 LGHDT, CDR2 YNNKEL (reference sequence).

This chain connects TRBV5-1 to TRBJ2-2; TRBD1 or TRBD2 may be the D gene (5 bases each). The V and J ends lost 1 base and 3 bases respectively, with 13 bases between them. Germline CDR1 and CDR2: SGHRS and YFSETQ. The CDR3 length is 16 residues. The DNA of the CDR3 is TGCGCCAGCAGCTTGTTGGGGGACGGGGACACCGGGGAGCTGTTTTTT. It translates to CASSLLGDGDTGELFF. The complete variable domain, with remaining parts taken from reference TRBV5-1 and TRBJ2-2, reads KAGVTQTPRYLIKTRGQQVTLSCSPISGHRSVSWYQQTPGQGLQFLFEYFSETQRNKGNFPGRFSGRQFSNSRSEMNVSTLELGDSALYLCASSLLGDGDTGELFFGEGSRLTVL.

This rearrangement joins TRBV3-1 to TRBJ2-7; 9 positions agree with TRBD2. Germline loops: CDR1 LGHDT, CDR2 YNNKEL (reference sequence). V shed 3 bases and J 2 bases; nucleotides not matched to a gene: 2. The CDR3 consists of 14 residues. CDR3 in DNA: TGTGCCAGCAGCCAGACTAGCGGCCCCTACGAGCAGTACTTC. Residues: CASSQTSGPYEQYF.

V is TRBV3-1 and J is TRBJ1-1, with TRBD1 as a possible D gene (5 bases). CDR3 length equals 16 residues. The ends were cut back, 0 bases at V and 1 base at J, with 12 bases in the middle. CDR1 is LGHDT and CDR2 is YNNKEL in the germline V gene (reference sequence). CDR3 DNA: TGTGCCAGCAGCCAAGATATTGCAACAGGGAACACTGAAGCTTTCTTT. Translating it yields CASSQDIATGNTEAFF.

This clonotype was counted between two and nine times. The rearrangement links TRBV11-1 to TRBJ2-7; 10 bases are shared with TRBD1. The CDR3 contains 14 residues. CDR1 and CDR2 from the germline V gene are SGHAT and FQDESV (reference sequence). V shed 5 bases and J 7 bases; nucleotides not matched to a gene: 8. The CDR3, as DNA: TGTGCCAGCAGCGCACACGGGACAGGGGTTGAGCAGTACTTC. Protein: CASSAHGTGVEQYF.

The V gene is TRBV29-1, the J gene TRBJ2-1; D is ambiguous. Germline CDR1 reads SQVTM; CDR2 reads ANQGSEA. The CDR3 has 14 amino acids. The ends were cut back, 3 bases at V and 5 bases at J, with 14 bases in the middle. The CDR3 coding sequence is TGCAGCGTTGATTTAGTGGGGATAAACAATGAGCAGTTCTTC. Translated, it gives CSVDLVGINNEQFF.

This clonotype showed up just a few times. In DNA, the CDR3 is TGTGCCAGCAGCGTATGGGGGTCGGGTGGGGAGACCCAGTACTTC. Amino acid sequence: CASSVWGSGGETQYF. The chain carries TRBV9 and TRBJ2-5; D possibly uses TRBD1 or TRBD2 (5 bases each). The CDR3 has 15 amino acids. CDR1 is SGDLS and CDR2 is YYNGEE in the germline V gene. V was pared by 1 base and J by 5 bases, with 15 bases between.

V gene TRBV6-2 or TRBV6-3 combines with J gene TRBJ2-6, with D tentatively TRBD1 (6 bases). This CDR3 region has 15 residues. With 4 bases removed from V and 4 bases from J, the gap between germline ends came to 11 bases. CDR1 and CDR2 (germline): MNHEY, SVGEGT. This CDR3 is CASSSYRAGANVLTF. DNA for the CDR3: TGTGCCAGCAGTTCATACAGGGCCGGGGCCAACGTCCTGACTTTC.

V gene TRBV6-2 or TRBV6-3 combines with J gene TRBJ2-7; D is perhaps TRBD1 (5 bases). CDR3 length: 14 amino acids. The V and J ends lost 2 bases and 2 bases respectively, with 10 bases between them. CDR1 is MNHEY and CDR2 is SVGEGT in the germline V gene. The DNA for the CDR3 is TGTGCCAGCAGTTACAAGTCAGGGCCCTACGAGCAGTACTTC. Its translation is CASSYKSGPYEQYF.

V and J are TRBV5-1 and TRBJ2-1; 7 bases map to TRBD2. V trimming: 2 bases; J trimming: 8 bases; junction bases outside the gene matches: 13. Per germline, CDR1 SGHRS and CDR2 YFSETQ. The CDR3 is made up of 16 amino acids. CDR3 nucleotide sequence: TGCGCCAGCAGCTTCGGTCAGCGGGACGGGGTGGATGAGCAGTTCTTC. It specifies CASSFGQRDGVDEQFF.

This chain links TRBV29-1 with TRBJ1-2; 7 nucleotides align to TRBD1. V gave up 6 bases and J gave up 7 bases; unmatched junction bases: 11. The length of the CDR3 is 13 residues. Germline assignment: CDR1 SQVTM and CDR2 ANQGSEA. Here the CDR3 DNA reads TGCAGCGTCGTGGGACAGACTCTGACTGGCTACACCTTC. Encoded protein: CSVVGQTLTGYTF.

This clonotype showed up just once. The chain joins TRBV14 to TRBJ2-1, with TRBD2 identical over 12 bases. CDR1 and CDR2 (germline): SGHDN, FVKESK. The CDR3 totals 15 residues. J gave up 9 bases and V 4 bases, and 7 bases lay outside the gene matches. CDR3 amino acids: CASSRLTSGSGEQFF. The CDR3 coding sequence is TGTGCCAGCAGCCGCCTGACTAGCGGGAGTGGTGAGCAGTTCTTC. Full variable domain (rest looked up from reference TRBV14 and TRBJ2-1): EAGVTQFPSHSVIEKGQTVTLRCDPISGHDNLYWYRRVMGKEIKFLLHFVKESKQDESGMPNNRFLAERTGGTYSTLKVQPAELEDSGVYFCASSRLTSGSGEQFFGPGTRLTVL.

This clonotype came up a few times. This chain connects TRBV20-1 to TRBJ2-7, with 7 bases that match TRBD2. Per germline, CDR1 DFQATT and CDR2 SNEGSKA (reference sequence). This CDR3 comprises 13 residues. The CDR3 DNA follows: TGCAGGGCCCAGTTAGGCGGGAGAGGTCAGCAGTACTTC. This translates into CRAQLGGRGQQYF.

CDR3 DNA sequence: TGTGCCAGCAGCATCGGACGGAATGAAAAACTGTTTTTT. Translation gives CASSIGRNEKLFF. The chain employs TRBV6-2 or TRBV6-3 and TRBJ1-4; D is unresolved. The V and J ends lost 6 bases and 5 bases respectively, with 10 bases between them. Germline V gene lookup returns CDR1 MNHEY and CDR2 SVGEGT. This CDR3 comprises 13 residues.

The chain employs TRBV2 and TRBJ2-7; tentatively, D is TRBD2 (5 bases). In germline, CDR1 is SNHLY, CDR2 FYNNEI. The ends were cut back, 6 bases at V and 6 bases at J, with 9 bases in the middle. The CDR3 has 11 amino acids. Written as DNA, the CDR3 is TGTGCCAGCAGACTAGAGGGCGAGCAGTACTTC. Amino acid sequence: CASRLEGEQYF. Complete variable domain (other parts from reference TRBV2 and TRBJ2-7): EPEVTQTPSHQVTQMGQEVILRCVPISNHLYFYWYRQILGQKVEFLVSFYNNEISEKSEIFDDQFSVERPDGSNFTLKIRSTKLEDSAMYFCASRLEGEQYFGPGTRLTVT.

V gene TRBV20-1 combines with J gene TRBJ2-5; 7 nucleotides line up with TRBD1. Germline lookup yields CDR1 DFQATT and CDR2 SNEGSKA (reference sequence). The CDR3 loop spans 14 amino acids. V dropped 6 bases and J dropped 7; count of bases not matched to a gene: 14. This CDR3 is CSAREETGSGTQYF. Written as DNA, the CDR3 is TGCAGTGCCCGCGAAGAGACAGGGTCGGGGACCCAGTACTTC.

CDR3 amino acids: CASSQGDGSGDTQYF. CDR3 DNA sequence: TGTGCCAGCAGCCAAGGGGACGGGAGCGGGGATACGCAGTATTTT. This sequence joins TRBV3-1 and TRBJ2-3; possible D gene TRBD2, 6 bases. There are 15 residues in the CDR3. Trimming left V 1 base short and J 6 bases short, with 14 bases between. CDR1 is LGHDT and CDR2 is YNNKEL in the germline V gene (reference sequence).